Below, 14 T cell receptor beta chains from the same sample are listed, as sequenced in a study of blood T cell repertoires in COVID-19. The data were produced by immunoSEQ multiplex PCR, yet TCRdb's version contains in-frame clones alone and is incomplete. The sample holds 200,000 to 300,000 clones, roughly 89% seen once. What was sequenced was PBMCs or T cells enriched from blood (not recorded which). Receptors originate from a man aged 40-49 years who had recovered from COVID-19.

CDR3 sequence (DNA): TGCGCCAGCAGTCAATCGGTGTCTTCTACCCGCTACGAGCAGTACTTC. It encodes CASSQSVSSTRYEQYF. The chain is built from TRBV23-1 and TRBJ2-7; D call uncertain. TRBV23-1 is reported as an ORF; its role is uncertain. V lost 0 bases to trimming and J lost 3 bases, with 15 bases between them. There are 16 residues in the CDR3.

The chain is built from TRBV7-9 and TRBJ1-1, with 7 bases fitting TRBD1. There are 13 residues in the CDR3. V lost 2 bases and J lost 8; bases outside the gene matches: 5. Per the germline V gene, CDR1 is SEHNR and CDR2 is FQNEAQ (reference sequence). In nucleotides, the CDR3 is TGTGCCAGCAGCTTACTGGACAGGACCGAAGCTTTCTTT. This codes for CASSLLDRTEAFF.

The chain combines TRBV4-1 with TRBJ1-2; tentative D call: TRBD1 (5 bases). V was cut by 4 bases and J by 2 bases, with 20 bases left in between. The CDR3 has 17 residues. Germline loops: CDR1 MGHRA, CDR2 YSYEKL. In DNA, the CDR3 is TGCGCCAGCAGCCCCAGACAGATTCTCGAAAAAAACTATGGCTACACCTTC. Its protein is CASSPRQILEKNYGYTF.

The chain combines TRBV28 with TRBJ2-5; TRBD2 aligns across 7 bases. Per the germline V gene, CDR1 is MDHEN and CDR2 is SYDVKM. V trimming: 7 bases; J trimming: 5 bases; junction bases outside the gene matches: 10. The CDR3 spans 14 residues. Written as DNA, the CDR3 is TGTGCCAGCACTAAAGGGGAGGGTTGGGAGACCCAGTACTTC. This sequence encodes CASTKGEGWETQYF.

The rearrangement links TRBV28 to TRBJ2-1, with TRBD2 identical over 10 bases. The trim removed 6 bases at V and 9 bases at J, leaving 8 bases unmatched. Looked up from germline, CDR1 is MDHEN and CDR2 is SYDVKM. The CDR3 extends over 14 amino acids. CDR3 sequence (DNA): TGTGCCAGCAGGGCTAGCGGGAGATTGGGTGAGCAGTTCTTC. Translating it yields CASRASGRLGEQFF.

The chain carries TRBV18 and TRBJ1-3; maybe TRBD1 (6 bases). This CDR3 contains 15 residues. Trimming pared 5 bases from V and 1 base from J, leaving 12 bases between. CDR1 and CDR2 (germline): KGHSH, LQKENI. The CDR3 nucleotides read TGTGCCAGCTCAATACAGGGTTATTCTGGAAACACCATATATTTT. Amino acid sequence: CASSIQGYSGNTIYF.

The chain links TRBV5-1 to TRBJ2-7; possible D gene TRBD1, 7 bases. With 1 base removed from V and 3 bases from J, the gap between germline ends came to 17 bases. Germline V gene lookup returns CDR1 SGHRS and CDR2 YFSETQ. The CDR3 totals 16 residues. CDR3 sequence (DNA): TGCGCCAGCAGCTTGTATGGCGGGGCAGGGGGCTACGAGCAGTACTTC. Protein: CASSLYGGAGGYEQYF.

CDR3 bases: TGTGCCATCAGTGGGGGAACTACAGGGTATGGAAACACCATATATTTT. It translates to CAISGGTTGYGNTIYF. The chain combines TRBV10-3 with TRBJ1-3; maybe TRBD1 (6 bases). Trimming took off 4 bases at V and 3 bases at J, with 16 bases between the two ends. The germline gives CDR1 ENHRY, CDR2 SYGVKD. The CDR3 consists of 16 residues.

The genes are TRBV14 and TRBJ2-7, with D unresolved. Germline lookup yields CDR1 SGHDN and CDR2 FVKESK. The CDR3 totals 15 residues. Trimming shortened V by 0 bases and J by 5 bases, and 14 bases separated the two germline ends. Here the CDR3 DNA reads TGTGCCAGCAGCCAAGACTTCAGCGATTCGAACGAGCAGTACTTC. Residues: CASSQDFSDSNEQYF.

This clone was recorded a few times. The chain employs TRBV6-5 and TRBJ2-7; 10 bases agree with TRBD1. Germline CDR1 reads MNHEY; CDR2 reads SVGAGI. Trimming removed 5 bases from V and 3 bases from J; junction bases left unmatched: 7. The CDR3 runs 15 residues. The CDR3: CASSPGGQGFYEQYF. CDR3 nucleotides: TGTGCCAGCAGTCCCGGGGGACAGGGGTTCTACGAGCAGTACTTC.

CDR3 DNA: TGTGCCAGCTCACCACCACAAAACACCGGGGAGCTGTTTTTT. Protein sequence: CASSPPQNTGELFF. The V call is TRBV18, the J call TRBJ2-2; D remains unclear. The germline CDR1 and CDR2 sequences are KGHSH and LQKENI. V lost 0 bases and J 2 bases, leaving 4 bases between the germline ends. CDR3 size: 14 residues.

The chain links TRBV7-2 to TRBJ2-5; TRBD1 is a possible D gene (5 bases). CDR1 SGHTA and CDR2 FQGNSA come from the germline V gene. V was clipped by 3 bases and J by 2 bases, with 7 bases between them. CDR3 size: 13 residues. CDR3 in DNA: TGTGCCAGCAGCTTGGGGCAGCAAGAGACCCAGTACTTC. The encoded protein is CASSLGQQETQYF.

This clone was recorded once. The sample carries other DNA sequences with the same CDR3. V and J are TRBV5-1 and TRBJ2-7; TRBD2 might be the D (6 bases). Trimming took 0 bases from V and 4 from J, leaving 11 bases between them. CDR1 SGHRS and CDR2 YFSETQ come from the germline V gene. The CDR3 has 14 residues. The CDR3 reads CASSLGGTDYEQYF. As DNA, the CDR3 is TGCGCCAGCAGCTTGGGGGGGACTGATTACGAGCAGTACTTC.

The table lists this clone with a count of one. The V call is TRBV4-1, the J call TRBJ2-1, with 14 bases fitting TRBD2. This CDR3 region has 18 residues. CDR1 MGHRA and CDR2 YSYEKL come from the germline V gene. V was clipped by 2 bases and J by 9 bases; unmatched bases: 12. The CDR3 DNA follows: TGCGCCAGCAGCCAAAAAGCGGGACTAGCGGGGGTCCCGCGTGAGCAGTTCTTC. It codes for CASSQKAGLAGVPREQFF.